This paragraph covers one T cell receptor beta chain sequence. CDR1 is KGHSH, CDR2 LQKENI, per germline. CDR3 length: 17 residues. This sample was taken from a study of monozygotic twins with inflammatory bowel disease. Using the 5' RACE reads, TCRdb records one entry per CDR3 protein without DNA. The sample table sets out 400,000 to 500,000 distinct CDR3 sequences. Sequencing input: blood. This clonotype originated in a human donor with ulcerative colitis or Crohn's disease, or a healthy co-twin of an affected twin (not recorded which). The chain uses TRBV18 and TRBJ2-7; TCRdb lists TRBD2, though no DNA is available to test this call. This CDR3 is CASSPLTSGGLTNEQYF.